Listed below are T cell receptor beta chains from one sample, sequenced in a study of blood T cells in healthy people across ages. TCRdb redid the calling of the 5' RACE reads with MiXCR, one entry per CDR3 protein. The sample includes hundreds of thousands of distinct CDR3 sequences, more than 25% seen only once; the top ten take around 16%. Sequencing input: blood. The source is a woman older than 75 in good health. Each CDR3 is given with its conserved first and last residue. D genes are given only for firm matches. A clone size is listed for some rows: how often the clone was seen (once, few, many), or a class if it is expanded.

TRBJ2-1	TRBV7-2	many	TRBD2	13	CASSSLAINEQFF	TGTGCCAGCAGTTCACTAGCGATCAATGAGCAGTTCTTC
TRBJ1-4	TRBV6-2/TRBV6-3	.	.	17	CASSPSEFLATNEKLFF	TGTGCCAGCAGTCCCTCGGAATTTCTTGCAACTAATGAAAAACTGTTTTTT
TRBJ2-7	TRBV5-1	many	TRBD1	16	CASSLTPDRVGDEQYF	TGCGCCAGCAGCTTGACTCCGGACAGGGTGGGGGACGAGCAGTACTTC
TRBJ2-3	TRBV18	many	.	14	CASRLSSSTDTQYF	TGTGCCAGCCGACTATCCTCTAGCACAGATACGCAGTATTTT
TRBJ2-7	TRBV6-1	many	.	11	CASGISYEQYF	TGTGCCAGCGGGATTTCCTACGAGCAGTACTTC
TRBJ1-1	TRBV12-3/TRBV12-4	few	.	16	CASSIRQLSMNTEAFF	TGTGCCAGCAGTATCAGACAGCTAAGCATGAACACTGAAGCTTTCTTT
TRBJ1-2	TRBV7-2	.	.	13	CASSLTTGSGYTF	TGTGCCAGCAGCTTAACCACAGGGTCGGGCTACACCTTC
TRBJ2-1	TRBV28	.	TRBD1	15	CASSTRRGLKDEQFF	TGTGCCAGCAGTACCCGCAGGGGGCTTAAGGATGAGCAGTTCTTC
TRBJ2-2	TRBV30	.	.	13	CAWSVLVTGELFF	TGTGCCTGGAGTGTACTGGTAACCGGGGAGCTGTTTTTT
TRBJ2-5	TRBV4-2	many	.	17	CASSQAGVEGPQETQYF	TGTGCCAGCAGCCAAGCGGGGGTAGAGGGCCCACAAGAGACCCAGTACTTC
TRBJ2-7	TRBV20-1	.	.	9	CPTVYEQYF	TGTCCTACCGTCTACGAGCAGTACTTC
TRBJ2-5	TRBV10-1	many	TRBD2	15	CASSEATSAQETQYF	TGCGCCAGCAGTGAAGCAACTAGCGCGCAAGAGACCCAGTACTTC
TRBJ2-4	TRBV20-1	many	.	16	CSARPGTGHGRDIQYF	TGCAGTGCTAGACCTGGAACAGGGCACGGAAGAGACATTCAGTACTTC
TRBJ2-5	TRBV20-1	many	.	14	CSASKQEYQETQYF	TGCAGTGCTAGCAAGCAGGAATATCAAGAGACCCAGTACTTC
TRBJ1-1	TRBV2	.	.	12	CASNIKSGEAFF	TGTGCCAGCAACATAAAATCAGGCGAAGCTTTCTTT
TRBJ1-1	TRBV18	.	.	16	CASSWGEGSYGTEAFF	TGTGCCAGCTCATGGGGGGAGGGGAGTTACGGAACTGAAGCTTTCTTT
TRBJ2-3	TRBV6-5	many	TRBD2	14	CASNKGLRTDTQYF	TGTGCCAGCAACAAGGGACTACGCACAGATACGCAGTATTTT
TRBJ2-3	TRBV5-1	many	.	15	CASSLAQSPVDTQYF	TGCGCCAGCAGCTTGGCGCAGTCACCGGTGGATACGCAGTATTTT
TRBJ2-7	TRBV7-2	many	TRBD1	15	CASSNRGSGSYEQYF	TGTGCCAGCAGCAACAGGGGGAGCGGCTCCTACGAGCAGTACTTC
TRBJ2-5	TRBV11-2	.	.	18	CASSLVGGVLVGVETQYF	TGTGCCAGCAGCTTAGTGGGTGGGGTACTAGTGGGGGTAGAGACCCAGTACTTC
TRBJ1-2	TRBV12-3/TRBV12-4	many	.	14	CASSFSVGGYGYTF	TGTGCCAGCAGTTTCTCTGTGGGTGGCTATGGCTACACCTTC
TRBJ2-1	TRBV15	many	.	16	CATSREWGPPYNEQFF	TGTGCCACCAGCAGAGAGTGGGGTCCACCCTACAATGAGCAGTTCTTC
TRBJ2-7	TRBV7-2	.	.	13	CASSLADFFEQYF	TGTGCCAGCAGCTTAGCTGATTTCTTCGAGCAGTACTTC
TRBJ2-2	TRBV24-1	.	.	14	CATSRDPNTGELFF	TGTGCCACCAGTCGGGACCCTAACACCGGGGAGCTGTTTTTT
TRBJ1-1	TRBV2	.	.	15	CASSATRYPNTEAFF	TGTGCCAGCAGTGCAACTAGGTACCCGAACACTGAAGCTTTCTTT
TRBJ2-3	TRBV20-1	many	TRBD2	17	CSARTSGGGIHRDTQYF	TGCAGTGCTAGAACTAGCGGGGGGGGAATTCATAGAGATACGCAGTATTTT
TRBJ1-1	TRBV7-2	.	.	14	CASSRWGTRTEAFF	TGTGCCAGCAGTCGTTGGGGCACGCGGACTGAAGCTTTCTTT
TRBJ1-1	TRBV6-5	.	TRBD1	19	CASSYSFYRDRGRDTEAFF	TGTGCCAGCAGTTACTCTTTTTACCGGGACAGGGGAAGGGACACTGAAGCTTTCTTT
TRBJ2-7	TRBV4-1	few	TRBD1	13	CASSPAGGNEQYF	TGCGCCAGCAGCCCCGCAGGGGGCAATGAGCAGTACTTC
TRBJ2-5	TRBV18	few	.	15	CASSHTKLNQETQYF	TGTGCCAGCTCACACACCAAACTCAACCAAGAGACCCAGTACTTC
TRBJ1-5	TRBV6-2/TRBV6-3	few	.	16	CASSYSVRVGNQPQHF	TGTGCCAGCAGTTACTCTGTCAGGGTCGGCAATCAGCCCCAGCATTTT
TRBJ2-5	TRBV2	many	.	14	CASTSSGQQETQYF	TGTGCCAGCACATCCTCGGGCCAACAAGAGACCCAGTACTTC
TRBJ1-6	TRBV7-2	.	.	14	CASSPRVANSPLHF	TGTGCCAGCAGCCCCCGGGTGGCCAATTCACCCCTCCACTTT
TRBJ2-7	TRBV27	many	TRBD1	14	CASSRSQGGHEQYF	TGTGCCAGCAGCAGATCACAGGGGGGCCACGAGCAGTACTTC
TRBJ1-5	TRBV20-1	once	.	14	CSARDPGSNQSQHF	TGCAGTGCTAGAGATCCGGGTAGCAATCAGTCCCAGCATTTT
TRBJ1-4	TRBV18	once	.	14	CASSPKGGGEKLFF	TGTGCCAGCTCACCAAAGGGGGGAGGTGAAAAACTGTTTTTT
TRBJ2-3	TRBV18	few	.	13	CATRSGSTDTQYF	TGTGCCACCAGATCGGGAAGCACAGATACGCAGTATTTT
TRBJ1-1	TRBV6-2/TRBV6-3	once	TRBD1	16	CASSYRTGSMNTEAFF	TGTGCCAGCAGTTACCGGACAGGATCCATGAACACTGAAGCTTTCTTT
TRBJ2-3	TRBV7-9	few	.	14	CASGPRGATDTQYF	TGTGCCAGCGGGCCCCGGGGGGCCACAGATACGCAGTATTTT
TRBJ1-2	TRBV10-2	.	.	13	CASSTGSSYGYTF	TGCGCCAGCAGTACAGGGTCTTCCTATGGCTACACCTTC
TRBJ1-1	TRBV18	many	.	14	CASSPPSVNTEAFF	TGTGCCAGCTCCCCTCCGAGCGTGAACACTGAAGCTTTCTTT
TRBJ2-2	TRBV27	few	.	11	CASTNTGELFF	TGTGCCAGCACCAACACCGGGGAGCTGTTTTTT
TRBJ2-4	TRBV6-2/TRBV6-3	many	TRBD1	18	CASSYSTFARDRENIQYF	TGTGCCAGCAGTTACTCGACGTTCGCGCGTGACAGGGAAAACATTCAGTACTTC
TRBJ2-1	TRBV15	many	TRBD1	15	CATSKDRGSYNEQFF	TGTGCCACCAGCAAAGACAGGGGGTCCTACAATGAGCAGTTCTTC
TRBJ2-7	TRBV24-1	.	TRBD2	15	CATSDPGLGYNEQYF	TGTGCCACCAGTGACCCGGGACTAGGTTACAATGAGCAGTACTTC